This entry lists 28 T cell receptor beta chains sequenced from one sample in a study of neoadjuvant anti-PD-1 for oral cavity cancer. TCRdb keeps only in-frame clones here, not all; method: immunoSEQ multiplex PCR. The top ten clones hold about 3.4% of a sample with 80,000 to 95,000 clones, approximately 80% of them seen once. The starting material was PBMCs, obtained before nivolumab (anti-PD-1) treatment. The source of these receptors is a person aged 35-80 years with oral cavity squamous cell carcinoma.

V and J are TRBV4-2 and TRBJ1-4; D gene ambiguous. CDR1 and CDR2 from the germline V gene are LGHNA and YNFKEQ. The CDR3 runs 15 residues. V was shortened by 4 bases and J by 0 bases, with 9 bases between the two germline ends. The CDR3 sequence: CASSPEQATNEKLFF. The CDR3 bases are TGTGCCAGCAGCCCAGAGCAGGCAACTAATGAAAAACTGTTTTTT.

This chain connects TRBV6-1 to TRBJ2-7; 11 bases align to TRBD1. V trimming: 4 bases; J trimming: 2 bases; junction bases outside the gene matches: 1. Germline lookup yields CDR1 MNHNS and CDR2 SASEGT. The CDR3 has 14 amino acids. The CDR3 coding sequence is TGTGCCAGCAGTGTGGGACAGGGGGCCTACGAGCAGTACTTC. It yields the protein CASSVGQGAYEQYF.

CDR3 residues: CASSASTSAQTQYF. The CDR3, as DNA: TGTGCCAGCAGCGCATCCACTAGCGCGCAGACCCAGTACTTC. The chain is built from TRBV9 and TRBJ2-5; 7 nucleotides line up with TRBD2. The CDR3 runs to 14 residues. The J segment lost 6 bases and the V segment lost 3 bases, leaving 8 bases of the junction unmatched. Germline loops: CDR1 SGDLS, CDR2 YYNGEE.

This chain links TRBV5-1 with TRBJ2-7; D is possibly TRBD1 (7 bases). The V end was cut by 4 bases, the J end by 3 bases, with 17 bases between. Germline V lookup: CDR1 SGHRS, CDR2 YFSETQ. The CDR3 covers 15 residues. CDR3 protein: CASSVGQDYYYEQYF. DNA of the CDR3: TGCGCCAGCAGCGTCGGACAGGACTACTACTACGAGCAGTACTTC.

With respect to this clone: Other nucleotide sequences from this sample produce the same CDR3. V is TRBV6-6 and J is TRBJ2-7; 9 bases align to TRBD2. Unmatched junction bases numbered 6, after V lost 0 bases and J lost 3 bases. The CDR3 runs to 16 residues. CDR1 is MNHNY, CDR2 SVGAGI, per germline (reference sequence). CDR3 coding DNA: TGTGCCAGCAGTTACTCGATGGCTAGCGGGAACTACGAGCAGTACTTC. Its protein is CASSYSMASGNYEQYF.

CDR3 in amino acids: CASSLRDRDEKLFF. CDR3 DNA sequence: TGTGCCAGCAGCTTGAGGGACAGGGATGAAAAACTGTTTTTT. This chain uses TRBV7-8 with TRBJ1-4; 9 bases fit TRBD1. This CDR3 comprises 14 residues. Germline lookup yields CDR1 SGHVS and CDR2 FQNEAQ. J gave up 6 bases and V 3 bases, and 2 bases lay outside the gene matches.

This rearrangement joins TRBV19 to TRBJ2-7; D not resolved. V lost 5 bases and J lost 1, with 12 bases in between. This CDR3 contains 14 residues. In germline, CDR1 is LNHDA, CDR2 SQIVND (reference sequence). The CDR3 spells CASSEAGQSYEQYF. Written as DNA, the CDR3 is TGTGCCAGTAGTGAGGCAGGTCAATCCTACGAGCAGTACTTC.

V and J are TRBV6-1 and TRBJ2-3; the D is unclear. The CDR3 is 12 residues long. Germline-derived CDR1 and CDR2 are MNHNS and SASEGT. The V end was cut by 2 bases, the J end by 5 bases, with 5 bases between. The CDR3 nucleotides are TGTGCCAGCAGTGAAAGTCGAGATACGCAGTATTTT. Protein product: CASSESRDTQYF.

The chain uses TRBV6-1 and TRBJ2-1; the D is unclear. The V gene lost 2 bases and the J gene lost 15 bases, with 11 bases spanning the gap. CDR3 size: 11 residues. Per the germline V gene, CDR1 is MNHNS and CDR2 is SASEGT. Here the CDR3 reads CASSEKTSRFF. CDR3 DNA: TGTGCCAGCAGTGAAAAAACTTCCCGGTTCTTC.

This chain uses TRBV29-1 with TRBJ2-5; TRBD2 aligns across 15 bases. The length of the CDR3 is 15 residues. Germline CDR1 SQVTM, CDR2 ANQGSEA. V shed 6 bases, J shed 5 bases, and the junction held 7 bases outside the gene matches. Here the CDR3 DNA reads TGCAGCGTACGGACTAGCGGGAGGGCGAGGGAGACCCAGTACTTC. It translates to CSVRTSGRARETQYF.

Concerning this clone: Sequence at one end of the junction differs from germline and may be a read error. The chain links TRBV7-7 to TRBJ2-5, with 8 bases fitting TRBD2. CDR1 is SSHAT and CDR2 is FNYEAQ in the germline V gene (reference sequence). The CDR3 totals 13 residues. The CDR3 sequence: CASKAGAQETQYF. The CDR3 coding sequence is TGTGCTAGCAAAGCGGGAGCGCAAGAGACCCAGTACTTC.

The CDR3 loop reads CASSPQTGYTEAFF. CDR3 nucleotide sequence: TGTGCCAGCAGTCCGCAAACAGGGTACACTGAAGCTTTCTTT. The rearrangement uses TRBV27 and TRBJ1-1, with TRBD1 as a possible D gene (6 bases). Trimming stripped 5 bases from V and 3 bases from J, with 13 bases between. The germline gives CDR1 MNHEY, CDR2 SMNVEV (reference sequence). The CDR3 spans 14 residues.

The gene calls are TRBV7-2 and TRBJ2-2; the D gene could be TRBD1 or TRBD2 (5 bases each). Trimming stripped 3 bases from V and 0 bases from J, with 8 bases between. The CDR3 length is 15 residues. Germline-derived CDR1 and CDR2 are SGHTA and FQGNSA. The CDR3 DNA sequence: TGTGCCAGCAGCTTGGGACGGACGAACACCGGGGAGCTGTTTTTT. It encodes CASSLGRTNTGELFF.

CDR3: CASSLDQNQPQHF. CDR3 DNA: TGTGCCAGCAGCTTGGACCAAAATCAGCCCCAGCATTTT. The chain joins TRBV5-4 to TRBJ1-5; D remains ambiguous. V was clipped by 0 bases and J by 4 bases, with 5 bases between them. The germline V gene has CDR1 SGHNT and CDR2 YYREEE (reference sequence). The CDR3 has 13 amino acids.

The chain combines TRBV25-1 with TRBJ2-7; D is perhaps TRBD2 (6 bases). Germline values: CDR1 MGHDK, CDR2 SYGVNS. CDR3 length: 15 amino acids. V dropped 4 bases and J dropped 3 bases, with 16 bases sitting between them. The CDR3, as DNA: TGTGCCAGCAGTGGCTCTACTACTAGCAACTACGAGCAGTACTTC. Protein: CASSGSTTSNYEQYF.

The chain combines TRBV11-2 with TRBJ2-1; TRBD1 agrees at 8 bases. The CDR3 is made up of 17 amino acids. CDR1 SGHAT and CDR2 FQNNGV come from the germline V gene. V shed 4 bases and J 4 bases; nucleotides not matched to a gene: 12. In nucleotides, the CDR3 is TGTGCCAGCAGCTCCCAAAGGTTGACAGGGGCGTACAATGAGCAGTTCTTC. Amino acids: CASSSQRLTGAYNEQFF.

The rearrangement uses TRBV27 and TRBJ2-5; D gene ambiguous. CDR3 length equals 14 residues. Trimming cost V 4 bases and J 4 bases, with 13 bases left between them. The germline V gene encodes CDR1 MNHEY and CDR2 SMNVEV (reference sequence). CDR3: CASSYSTAGETQYF. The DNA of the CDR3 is TGTGCCAGCAGTTACTCCACAGCCGGAGAGACCCAGTACTTC.

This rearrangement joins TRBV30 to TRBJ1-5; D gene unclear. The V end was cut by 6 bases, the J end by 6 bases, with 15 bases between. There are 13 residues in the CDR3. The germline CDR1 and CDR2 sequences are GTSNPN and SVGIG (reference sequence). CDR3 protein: CACTRQAGQPQHF. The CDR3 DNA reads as TGTGCCTGTACCCGACAAGCAGGTCAGCCCCAGCATTTT.

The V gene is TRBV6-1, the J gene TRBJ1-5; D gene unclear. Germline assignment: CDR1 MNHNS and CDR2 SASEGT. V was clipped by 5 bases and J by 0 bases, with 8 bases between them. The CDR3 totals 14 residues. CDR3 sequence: CASSQSYSNQPQHF. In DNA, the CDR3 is TGTGCCAGCAGTCAGAGTTATAGCAATCAGCCCCAGCATTTT.

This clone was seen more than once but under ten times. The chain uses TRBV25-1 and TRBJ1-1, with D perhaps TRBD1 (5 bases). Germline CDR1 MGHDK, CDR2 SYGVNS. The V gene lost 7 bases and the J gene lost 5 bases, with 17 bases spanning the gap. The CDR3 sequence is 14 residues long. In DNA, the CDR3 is TGTGCCAGCATCTCCCGGGGCGGGGATACTGAAGCTTTCTTT. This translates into CASISRGGDTEAFF.

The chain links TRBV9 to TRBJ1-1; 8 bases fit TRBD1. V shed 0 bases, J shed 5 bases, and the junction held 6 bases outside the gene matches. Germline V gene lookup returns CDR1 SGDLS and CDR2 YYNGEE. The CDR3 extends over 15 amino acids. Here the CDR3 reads CASSVAGQAVTEAFF. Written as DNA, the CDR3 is TGTGCCAGCAGCGTAGCGGGACAGGCTGTAACTGAAGCTTTCTTT.

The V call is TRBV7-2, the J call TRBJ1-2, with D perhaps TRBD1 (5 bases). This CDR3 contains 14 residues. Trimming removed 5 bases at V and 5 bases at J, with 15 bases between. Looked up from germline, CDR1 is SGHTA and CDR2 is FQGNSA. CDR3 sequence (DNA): TGTGCCAGCAGCGCAACTCAGGGACCATATGGCTACACCTTC. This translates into CASSATQGPYGYTF. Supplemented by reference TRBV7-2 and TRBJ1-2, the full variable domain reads GAGVSQSPSNKVTEKGKDVELRCDPISGHTALYWYRQSLGQGLEFLIYFQGNSAPDKSGLPSDRFSAERTGGSVSTLTIQRTQQEDSAVYLCASSATQGPYGYTFGSGTRLTVV.

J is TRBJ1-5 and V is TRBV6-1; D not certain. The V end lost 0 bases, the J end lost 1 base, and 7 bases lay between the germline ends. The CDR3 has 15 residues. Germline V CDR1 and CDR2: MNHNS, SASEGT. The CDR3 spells CASSEASASNQPQHF. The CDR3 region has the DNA TGTGCCAGCAGTGAAGCCTCAGCCAGCAATCAGCCCCAGCATTTT.

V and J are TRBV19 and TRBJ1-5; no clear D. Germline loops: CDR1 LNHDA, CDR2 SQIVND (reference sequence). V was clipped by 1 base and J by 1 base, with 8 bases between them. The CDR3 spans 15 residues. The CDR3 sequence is CASSIVGQSNQPQHF. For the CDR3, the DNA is TGTGCCAGTAGTATAGTCGGGCAGAGCAATCAGCCCCAGCATTTT.

In nucleotides, the CDR3 is TGTGCCTGGAGTGTGGGTAGCGGGAATCTGGATACGCAGTATTTT. Translating it yields CAWSVGSGNLDTQYF. The rearrangement uses TRBV30 and TRBJ2-3; 8 bases are a match to TRBD2. The CDR3 totals 15 residues. J lost 6 bases, V lost 0 bases, and 8 bases had no gene match. Germline V CDR1 and CDR2: GTSNPN, SVGIG (reference sequence). The complete variable domain, with remaining parts taken from reference TRBV30 and TRBJ2-3, reads SQTIHQWPATLVQPVGSPLSLECTVEGTSNPNLYWYRQAAGRGLQLLFYSVGIGQISSEVPQNLSASRPQDRQFILSSKKLLLSDSGFYLCAWSVGSGNLDTQYFGPGTRLTVL.

The CDR3 nucleotides read TGTGCCAGCAGCAAGATGGCAGAACCTACCGAGACCCAGTACTTC. Translation: CASSKMAEPTETQYF. The V gene is TRBV7-9, the J gene TRBJ2-5; D is unresolved. The CDR3 has 15 amino acids. V lost 5 bases and J lost 5, with 18 bases in between. The germline V gene encodes CDR1 SEHNR and CDR2 FQNEAQ (reference sequence).

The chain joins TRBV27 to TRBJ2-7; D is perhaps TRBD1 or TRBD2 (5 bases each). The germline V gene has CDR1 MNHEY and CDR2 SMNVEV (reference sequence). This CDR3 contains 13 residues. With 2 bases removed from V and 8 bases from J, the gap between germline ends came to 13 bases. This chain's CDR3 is CASSLLPGAQQYF. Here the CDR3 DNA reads TGTGCCAGCAGTTTACTCCCCGGGGCGCAGCAGTACTTC.

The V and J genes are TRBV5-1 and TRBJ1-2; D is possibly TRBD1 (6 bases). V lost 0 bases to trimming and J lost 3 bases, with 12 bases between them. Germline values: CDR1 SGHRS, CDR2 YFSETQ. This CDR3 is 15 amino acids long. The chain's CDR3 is CASSLGTGNDYGYTF. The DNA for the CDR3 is TGCGCCAGCAGCTTGGGTACAGGGAACGACTATGGCTACACCTTC.